Presented here are 3 T cell receptor beta chains from one specimen sequenced in a study of low-dose radiotherapy and immunotherapy resistance in tumors. TRAV- and TRBV-specific primers primed first-strand cDNA, covering alpha and beta chains. The TCRs were subjected to amplification over approximately 20 PCR cycles employing a constant-region primer in conjunction with a V-primer adapter. TCRdb re-called the reads through MiXCR, storing one row per CDR3 protein. The table lists some 46,000 distinct CDR3 sequences, 20% to 30% of them singletons, with about 9.4% in the top ten. The time point was: after trial treatment. Treatment noted: LDRT plus nivolumab, ipilimumab, low-dose cyclophosphamide and aspirin (RACIN trial). The specimen comprised PBMCs, sampled after low-dose radiotherapy plus immunotherapy. Receptor source: a male donor with prostate cancer.

This clonotype was counted many times. The rearrangement uses TRBV27 and TRBJ2-1, with D tentatively TRBD1 or TRBD2 (5 bases each). Germline V gene lookup returns CDR1 MNHEY and CDR2 SMNVEV (reference sequence). V lost 4 bases to trimming and J lost 1 base, with 17 bases between them. CDR3 length equals 17 residues. The CDR3 region is CASSSFRDGLSYNEQFF. DNA of the CDR3: TGTGCCAGCAGTTCTTTCCGGGACGGCCTATCCTACAATGAGCAGTTCTTC.

This clonotype was detected only a few times. The V call is TRBV20-1, the J call TRBJ2-1; 15 bases agree with TRBD2. Trimming took 6 bases from V and 10 from J; bases not matched to a gene: 16. This CDR3 region has 17 residues. Germline CDR1 and CDR2: DFQATT and SNEGSKA (reference sequence). CDR3 nucleotide sequence: TGCAGTGCCCAACTTCGAACTGGACTAGCGGGAGGGCGAGAGCAGTTCTTC. This gives the protein CSAQLRTGLAGGREQFF.

The J gene is TRBJ2-3, the V gene TRBV29-1, with a tentative D call TRBD2 (6 bases). The CDR3 contains 13 residues. CDR1 and CDR2 (germline): SQVTM, ANQGSEA. V was clipped by 8 bases and J by 9 bases, with 21 bases between them. CDR3 nucleotide sequence: TGCAGCTTCCATGGGACTGCCCGCGGCACGCAGTATTTT. Translated, it gives CSFHGTARGTQYF.